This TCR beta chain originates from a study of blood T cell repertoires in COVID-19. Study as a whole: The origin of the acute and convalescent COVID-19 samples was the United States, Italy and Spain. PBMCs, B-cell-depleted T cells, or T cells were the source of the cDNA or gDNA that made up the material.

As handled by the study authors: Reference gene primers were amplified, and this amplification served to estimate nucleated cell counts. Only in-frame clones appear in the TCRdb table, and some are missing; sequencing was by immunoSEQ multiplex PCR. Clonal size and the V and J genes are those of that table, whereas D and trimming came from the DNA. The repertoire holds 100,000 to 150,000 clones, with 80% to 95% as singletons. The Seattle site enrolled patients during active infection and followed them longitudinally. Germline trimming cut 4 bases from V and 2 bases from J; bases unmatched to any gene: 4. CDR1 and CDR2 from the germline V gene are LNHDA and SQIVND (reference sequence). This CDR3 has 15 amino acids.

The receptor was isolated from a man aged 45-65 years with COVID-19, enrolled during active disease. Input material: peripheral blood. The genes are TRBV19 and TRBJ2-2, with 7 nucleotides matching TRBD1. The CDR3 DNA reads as TGTGCCAGTAGTACAGGGGGAAGCAACACCGGGGAGCTGTTTTTT. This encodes CASSTGGSNTGELFF.